This T cell receptor (beta chain) was captured in a study of graft-versus-host responses after intestinal transplantation. The wider study: Tacrolimus plus steroids were given to all recipients for roughly three years, preceded by anti-thymocyte globulin induction. Findings and limits, study-wide: GvH clones detected in recipient marrow included some appearing first in ileum or blood. Some patients had graft-donor T cell macrochimerism. In their allografts, the ratios of graft-versus-host to host-versus-graft T cell clones were high. Circulating GvH clone levels at their peak were associated with HvG declines (early post-transplant).

Note on this clone: Antigen unknown.

This CDR3 region has 15 residues. J lost 3 bases, V lost 7 bases, and 5 bases had no gene match. The germline gives CDR1 SNHLY, CDR2 FYNNEI. Only in-frame clones appear in the TCRdb table, and some are missing; sequencing was by immunoSEQ multiplex PCR. The sample lists roughly 92,000 clones; 85% to 90% were seen once. The source is a human donor who received an intestinal transplant. This rearrangement joins TRBV2 to TRBJ1-5, with 11 nucleotides matching TRBD1. The sample was unstimulated CD4+ T cells sorted from spleen or lymph node cells, taken before intestinal transplant. CDR3 sequence (DNA): TGTGCCAGCACCGGGGACAGGGGGATCAATCAGCCCCAGCATTTT. Its translation is CASTGDRGINQPQHF.